One sample yielded the 27 T cell receptor beta chains listed below, sequenced in a study of T cell responses to AZD1222 COVID-19 vaccine. Using immunoSEQ multiplex PCR, the repertoire was profiled, and TCRdb retains in-frame clones only, with some absent. The data show more than 130,000 clones, 90% seen once. The source material was peripheral blood, sampled on day 0 of AZD1222 vaccination. These receptors all stem from an adult in good health.

This clone was seen just once. The chain carries TRBV7-2 and TRBJ2-4, with 11 nucleotides matching TRBD1. Unmatched junction bases numbered 7, after V lost 5 bases and J lost 1 base. Looked up from germline, CDR1 is SGHTA and CDR2 is FQGNSA. This CDR3 region has 17 residues. In DNA, the CDR3 is TGTGCCAGCAGCGCGGGACAGGGGGTTGGGGCCAAAAACATTCAGTACTTC. Translation: CASSAGQGVGAKNIQYF.

The genes are TRBV14 and TRBJ1-2; the D is unclear. The CDR3 consists of 12 residues. Germline values: CDR1 SGHDN, CDR2 FVKESK. V lost 4 bases and J lost 8, with 11 bases in between. The CDR3 DNA reads as TGTGCCAGCAGCCTGGGGAGAGAAGGCTACACCTTC. This sequence encodes CASSLGREGYTF.

This rearrangement joins TRBV12-3 or TRBV12-4 to TRBJ1-2; D unclear. Trimming removed 4 bases at V and 2 bases at J, with 8 bases between. This CDR3 is 13 amino acids long. CDR3 region: CASSYQENYGYTF. CDR3 nucleotides: TGTGCCAGCAGTTATCAGGAGAACTATGGCTACACCTTC.

The genes are TRBV7-6 and TRBJ2-3, with D uncertain. CDR1 is SGHVS and CDR2 is FNYEAQ in the germline V gene. Trimming removed 4 bases from V and 4 bases from J, with 18 bases in between. This CDR3 is 16 amino acids long. The CDR3 reads CASSSGPTVVPDTQYF. The CDR3, as DNA: TGTGCCAGCAGCTCCGGACCTACTGTTGTCCCAGATACGCAGTATTTT.

This clone was seen once. The chain combines TRBV18 with TRBJ2-1; D is possibly TRBD1 (6 bases). Trimming stripped 4 bases from V and 5 bases from J, with 12 bases between. Germline assignment: CDR1 KGHSH and CDR2 LQKENI. The CDR3 runs to 14 residues. The chain's CDR3 is CASSRAGVNNEQFF. The DNA of the CDR3 is TGTGCCAGCTCACGGGCAGGGGTCAACAATGAGCAGTTCTTC. The complete variable domain, with remaining parts taken from reference TRBV18 and TRBJ2-1, reads NAGVMQNPRHLVRRRGQEARLRCSPMKGHSHVYWYRQLPEEGLKFMVYLQKENIIDESGMPKERFSAEFPKEGPSILRIQQVVRGDSAAYFCASSRAGVNNEQFFGPGTRLTVL.

The rearrangement links TRBV6-6 to TRBJ2-7, with D possibly being TRBD2 (5 bases). The CDR3 sequence is 16 residues long. CDR1 is MNHNY and CDR2 is SVGAGI in the germline V gene (reference sequence). Trimming stripped 5 bases from V and 0 bases from J, with 17 bases between. CDR3 nucleotides: TGTGCCAGCAGTCCTTCGACGGAGGTTCTCTCCTACGAGCAGTACTTC. This translates into CASSPSTEVLSYEQYF.

This sequence joins TRBV6-5 and TRBJ2-7, with D perhaps given as TRBD1 or TRBD2 (6 bases each). The germline gives CDR1 MNHEY, CDR2 SVGAGI. V lost 6 bases and J lost 4, with 19 bases in between. The CDR3 contains 15 residues. The CDR3 loop reads CASRLSWRGYYEQYF. In DNA, the CDR3 is TGTGCCAGCAGGTTAAGCTGGAGGGGGTATTACGAGCAGTACTTC.

V usage is TRBV7-8 and J usage is TRBJ1-3; no clear D gene. The V end lost 5 bases, the J end lost 1 base, and 12 bases lay between the germline ends. CDR1 SGHVS and CDR2 FQNEAQ come from the germline V gene. The CDR3 covers 15 residues. Here the CDR3 reads CASSHTAGSGNTIYF. CDR3 nucleotide sequence: TGTGCCAGCAGCCACACTGCGGGTTCTGGAAACACCATATATTTT.

The chain couples TRBV7-2 to TRBJ2-1; D gene ambiguous. This CDR3 comprises 12 residues. V lost 9 bases, J lost 6 bases, and 12 bases lay in between. Germline V CDR1 and CDR2: SGHTA, FQGNSA. CDR3 sequence reads: CARGEVGNEQFF. In DNA, the CDR3 is TGTGCCAGGGGCGAAGTAGGCAATGAGCAGTTCTTC.

This chain uses TRBV19 with TRBJ2-7; D gene unclear. Trimming cost V 3 bases and J 0 bases, with 12 bases left between them. Germline V gene lookup returns CDR1 LNHDA and CDR2 SQIVND (reference sequence). This CDR3 has 15 amino acids. The CDR3 sequence is CASSIDPDLSYEQYF. DNA for the CDR3: TGTGCCAGTAGTATCGACCCGGACCTCTCCTACGAGCAGTACTTC.

This chain joins TRBV29-1 and TRBJ1-3, with 8 bases aligning to TRBD1. Germline CDR1 SQVTM, CDR2 ANQGSEA. The J segment lost 4 bases and the V segment lost 4 bases, leaving 12 bases of the junction unmatched. CDR3 length: 16 amino acids. CDR3 DNA sequence: TGCAGCGTTGTCATCACAGGGGGGTTTATCGGAAACACCATATATTTT. Translating gives CSVVITGGFIGNTIYF.

The chain has TRBV19 and TRBJ2-7; D unclear. Between the trimmed V and J ends, which lost 2 bases and 2 bases, there was a span of 13 bases. In germline, CDR1 is LNHDA, CDR2 SQIVND (reference sequence). This CDR3 region has 15 residues. In nucleotides, the CDR3 is TGTGCCAGTAGTATAAAGGTTCTCCCCGCCTACGAGCAGTACTTC. It translates to CASSIKVLPAYEQYF.

V usage is TRBV3-1 (or the pseudogene TRBV3-2) and J usage is TRBJ2-5; 8 bases are a match to TRBD2. Germline-derived CDR1 and CDR2 are LGHDT and YNNKEL (reference sequence). The CDR3 extends over 15 amino acids. V gave up 4 bases and J gave up 1 base; unmatched junction bases: 5. As DNA, the CDR3 is TGTGCCAGCAGCCGGTGGCGGGAGGCCCAAGAGACCCAGTACTTC. Its protein is CASSRWREAQETQYF.

This clone was observed a handful of times. The chain joins TRBV11-2 to TRBJ2-5; TRBD1 might be the D (5 bases). V lost 1 base and J lost 4, with 13 bases in between. The CDR3 runs 15 residues. Germline values: CDR1 SGHAT, CDR2 FQNNGV. In DNA form, the CDR3 reads TGTGCCAGCAGCTTAGGGTCCCAGGGAATAGAGACCCAGTACTTC. Its protein is CASSLGSQGIETQYF.

The chain has TRBV5-4 and TRBJ2-3; D call uncertain. Trimming took off 0 bases at V and 5 bases at J, with 7 bases between the two ends. Germline CDR1 and CDR2: SGHNT and YYREEE (reference sequence). The CDR3 totals 13 residues. DNA for the CDR3: TGTGCCAGCAGCTTGGTGGGGAAAGATACGCAGTATTTT. Protein sequence: CASSLVGKDTQYF.

CDR3 nucleotide sequence: TGTGCTAGTGGTTTAGAGGGGAACACTGAAGCTTTCTTT. It codes for CASGLEGNTEAFF. The rearrangement uses TRBV12-5 and TRBJ1-1; D is uncertain. The germline gives CDR1 LGHNT, CDR2 FRNRAP. Trimming took off 3 bases at V and 1 base at J, with 6 bases between the two ends. The CDR3 is 13 amino acids.

The V call is TRBV11-2, the J call TRBJ2-7; D unclear. There are 13 residues in the CDR3. Germline V gene data show CDR1 as SGHAT and CDR2 as FQNNGV. V dropped 6 bases and J dropped 6 bases, with 15 bases sitting between them. CDR3: CASSSAVLSEQYF. DNA for the CDR3: TGTGCCAGCAGTTCAGCAGTATTGTCCGAGCAGTACTTC. Full variable domain (rest looked up from reference TRBV11-2 and TRBJ2-7): EAGVAQSPRYKIIEKRQSVAFWCNPISGHATLYWYQQILGQGPKLLIQFQNNGVVDDSQLPKDRFSAERLKGVDSTLKIQPAKLEDSAVYLCASSSAVLSEQYFGPGTRLTVT.

The chain links TRBV30 to TRBJ1-1; 7 bases map to TRBD1. In germline, CDR1 is GTSNPN, CDR2 SVGIG (reference sequence). This CDR3 contains 15 residues. V was pared by 3 bases and J by 3 bases, with 10 bases of the junction left unmatched. As DNA, the CDR3 is TGTGCCTGGAGCAGGTGGGGGACAGAGGACACTGAAGCTTTCTTT. Its translation: CAWSRWGTEDTEAFF.

The chain employs TRBV6-5 and TRBJ2-3, with a weak D call TRBD2 (6 bases). Germline values: CDR1 MNHEY, CDR2 SVGAGI. CDR3 size: 13 residues. Deletions cut 6 bases from V and 2 bases from J, with 9 bases between. CDR3 residues: CASRTGDTDTQYF. DNA for the CDR3: TGTGCCAGCAGAACGGGGGACACAGATACGCAGTATTTT.

The chain is built from TRBV30 and TRBJ2-7; TRBD1 aligns across 7 bases. This CDR3 has 13 residues. Germline V CDR1 and CDR2: GTSNPN, SVGIG (reference sequence). V was clipped by 0 bases and J by 9 bases; unmatched bases: 8. The CDR3 sequence is CAWSVQGKVGQYF. The DNA for the CDR3 is TGTGCCTGGAGTGTACAGGGGAAGGTAGGGCAGTACTTC.

Only one count was recorded for this clone. This rearrangement joins TRBV4-2 to TRBJ2-1, with 13 bases fitting TRBD2. The CDR3 extends over 16 amino acids. V trimming: 3 bases; J trimming: 6 bases; junction bases outside the gene matches: 5. Germline lookup yields CDR1 LGHNA and CDR2 YNFKEQ. CDR3 DNA sequence: TGTGCCAGCAGCCACCCGGGACTAGCGGGAAGCAATGAGCAGTTCTTC. This encodes CASSHPGLAGSNEQFF.

V is TRBV19 and J is TRBJ2-7, with 7 nucleotides matching TRBD2. Trimming cost V 5 bases and J 7 bases; bases outside gene matches: 11. Germline V gene sequence: CDR1 LNHDA, CDR2 SQIVND (reference sequence). The CDR3 has 14 residues. For the CDR3, the DNA is TGTGCCAGTAGTTCCCTGCGGGGGACTCGGGAGCAGTACTTC. Translation: CASSSLRGTREQYF. Variable domain in full (rest from reference TRBV19 and TRBJ2-7): DGGITQSPKYLFRKEGQNVTLSCEQNLNHDAMYWYRQDPGQGLRLIYYSQIVNDFQKGDIAEGYSVSREKKESFPLTVTSAQKNPTAFYLCASSSLRGTREQYFGPGTRLTVT.

V usage is TRBV2 and J usage is TRBJ1-3; maybe TRBD1 (5 bases). Germline CDR1 SNHLY, CDR2 FYNNEI. The CDR3 extends over 13 amino acids. Trimming took off 8 bases at V and 1 base at J, with 9 bases between the two ends. This chain's CDR3 is CASDGGSGNTIYF. DNA for the CDR3: TGTGCCAGCGACGGGGGGTCTGGAAACACCATATATTTT.

This clone was observed once. The gene calls are TRBV24-1 and TRBJ1-1; the D gene is possibly TRBD1 (5 bases). Germline V gene lookup returns CDR1 KGHDR and CDR2 SFDVKD. This CDR3 contains 16 residues. Trimming pared 3 bases from V and 4 bases from J, leaving 17 bases between. CDR3: CATSDAGPGRSTEAFF. As DNA, the CDR3 is TGTGCCACCAGTGATGCCGGACCGGGACGATCCACTGAAGCTTTCTTT.

V and J are TRBV5-8 and TRBJ2-7, with a weak D call TRBD1 (5 bases). Germline CDR1 and CDR2: SGHTS and YDEGEE. V lost 3 bases and J lost 3, with 10 bases in between. The CDR3 is 13 residues long. CDR3 bases: TGTGCCAGCAGCTCCGGACAATTCTACGAGCAGTACTTC. Its protein is CASSSGQFYEQYF.

The rearrangement joins TRBV4-2 to TRBJ1-3, with D possibly TRBD1 on 5 matching bases. The germline CDR1 and CDR2 sequences are LGHNA and YNFKEQ. Trimming cost V 1 base and J 5 bases, with 15 bases left between them. This CDR3 has 16 residues. In DNA form, the CDR3 reads TGTGCCAGCAGCCAAGCACGGGGGGAGGGAAGAAACACCATATATTTT. Translation: CASSQARGEGRNTIYF.

The V gene is TRBV14, the J gene TRBJ2-1; D gene unclear. V was shortened by 1 base and J by 4 bases, with 5 bases between the two germline ends. Looked up from germline, CDR1 is SGHDN and CDR2 is FVKESK. There are 13 residues in the CDR3. CDR3 in DNA: TGTGCCAGCAGCCAAGGACGTTACAATGAGCAGTTCTTC. As protein: CASSQGRYNEQFF.